A selection of T cell receptor beta chains follows, all from one sample in a study of blood T cell repertoires in COVID-19. Profiled with immunoSEQ multiplex PCR; TCRdb holds only in-frame clones, not every one. The table has about 190,000 clones, roughly nine tenths seen once; the top ten hold 1.1%. The sample consisted of peripheral blood. Receptors originate from a man aged 30-40 years with acute or convalescent COVID-19. CDR3s include the opening cysteine and the closing phenylalanine or tryptophan. The order of the fields is V gene, clone size, J gene, D gene, CDR3 protein, CDR3 DNA. The D gene is left open where the match is weak. Clone sizes are given selectively: once, few, many, or a class where the clone is expanded.

v_call: TRBV23-1
clone_size: -
j_call: TRBJ2-7
d_call: TRBD2
cdr3_aa: CAGRLAGEAYEQYF
cdr3_nt: TGCGCCGGTAGACTAGCGGGGGAGGCCTACGAGCAGTACTTC

v_call: TRBV27
clone_size: -
j_call: TRBJ2-2
d_call: -
cdr3_aa: CASSLIGGRSGELFF
cdr3_nt: TGTGCCAGCAGTTTAATCGGGGGGCGGTCCGGGGAGCTGTTTTTT

v_call: TRBV4-1
clone_size: -
j_call: TRBJ1-2
d_call: TRBD1
cdr3_aa: CASSQEGGTGGRGYTF
cdr3_nt: TGCGCCAGCAGCCAAGAAGGTGGGACAGGGGGCAGAGGCTACACCTTC

v_call: TRBV18
clone_size: -
j_call: TRBJ2-7
d_call: TRBD2
cdr3_aa: CASSPGLAGAEQYF
cdr3_nt: TGTGCCAGCTCACCGGGACTAGCGGGAGCCGAGCAGTACTTC

v_call: TRBV28
clone_size: once
j_call: TRBJ1-4
d_call: TRBD1
cdr3_aa: CASSIIKGGAGEKLFF
cdr3_nt: TGTGCCAGCAGCATTATCAAAGGGGGCGCAGGGGAAAAACTGTTTTTT

v_call: TRBV7-8
clone_size: once
j_call: TRBJ2-7
d_call: TRBD2
cdr3_aa: CASSPGRTSIYEQYF
cdr3_nt: TGTGCCAGCAGCCCAGGCCGGACTAGCATCTACGAGCAGTACTTC

v_call: TRBV28
clone_size: -
j_call: TRBJ2-1
d_call: TRBD2
cdr3_aa: CASSLSFLGGGYNEQFF
cdr3_nt: TGTGCCAGCAGTCTCTCCTTCCTGGGCGGGGGGTACAATGAGCAGTTCTTC

v_call: TRBV9
clone_size: -
j_call: TRBJ2-6
d_call: -
cdr3_aa: CASSVYRSSGANVLTF
cdr3_nt: TGTGCCAGCAGCGTATATAGAAGCTCTGGGGCCAACGTCCTGACTTTC

v_call: TRBV19
clone_size: -
j_call: TRBJ2-1
d_call: -
cdr3_aa: CASSIMVSSYNEQFF
cdr3_nt: TGTGCCAGTAGTATAATGGTTAGCTCCTACAATGAGCAGTTCTTC

v_call: TRBV27
clone_size: -
j_call: TRBJ1-5
d_call: -
cdr3_aa: CASSLLYNSNQPQHF
cdr3_nt: TGTGCCAGCAGTTTACTGTACAATAGCAATCAGCCCCAGCATTTT

v_call: TRBV4-1
clone_size: -
j_call: TRBJ2-3
d_call: TRBD2
cdr3_aa: CASTQGQREPYVDTQYF
cdr3_nt: TGCGCCAGCACCCAAGGGCAGCGGGAGCCTTACGTGGATACGCAGTATTTT

v_call: TRBV2
clone_size: once
j_call: TRBJ1-1
d_call: -
cdr3_aa: CASSEARGTEAFF
cdr3_nt: TGTGCCAGCAGTGAAGCGAGGGGGACTGAAGCTTTCTTT

v_call: TRBV7-2
clone_size: -
j_call: TRBJ1-1
d_call: TRBD1
cdr3_aa: CASREWGQGWETEAFF
cdr3_nt: TGTGCCAGCAGAGAGTGGGGACAGGGGTGGGAAACTGAAGCTTTCTTT

v_call: TRBV7-9
clone_size: -
j_call: TRBJ1-5
d_call: TRBD1
cdr3_aa: CASSSFGQGSFQPQHF
cdr3_nt: TGTGCCAGCAGCTCGTTCGGACAGGGGAGTTTTCAGCCCCAGCATTTT

v_call: TRBV5-1
clone_size: -
j_call: TRBJ2-6
d_call: -
cdr3_aa: CASSHTNSGANVLTF
cdr3_nt: TGCGCCAGCAGCCACACTAACTCTGGGGCCAACGTCCTGACTTTC

v_call: TRBV19
clone_size: few
j_call: TRBJ1-5
d_call: -
cdr3_aa: CASSLRRNQPQHF
cdr3_nt: TGTGCCAGTAGTCTTAGGAGGAATCAGCCCCAGCATTTT

v_call: TRBV30
clone_size: once
j_call: TRBJ1-4
d_call: -
cdr3_aa: CAWSVLDRRNVFF
cdr3_nt: TGTGCCTGGAGTGTATTGGATCGGAGGAACGTTTTTTTT

v_call: TRBV15
clone_size: -
j_call: TRBJ1-6
d_call: -
cdr3_aa: CATSRGGSYNSPLHF
cdr3_nt: TGTGCCACCAGCAGAGGAGGGTCCTATAATTCACCCCTCCACTTT

v_call: TRBV5-1
clone_size: -
j_call: TRBJ2-3
d_call: -
cdr3_aa: CASSLGGDTDTQYF
cdr3_nt: TGCGCCAGCAGCCTGGGCGGGGACACAGATACGCAGTATTTT

v_call: TRBV19
clone_size: -
j_call: TRBJ1-5
d_call: -
cdr3_aa: CASSSTHRTGNQPQHF
cdr3_nt: TGTGCCAGTAGTTCCACCCATCGGACAGGCAATCAGCCCCAGCATTTT

v_call: TRBV11-2
clone_size: -
j_call: TRBJ1-1
d_call: -
cdr3_aa: CASSPQGSVNTEAFF
cdr3_nt: TGTGCCAGCAGCCCGCAGGGCAGCGTGAACACTGAAGCTTTCTTT

v_call: TRBV10-2
clone_size: -
j_call: TRBJ2-7
d_call: -
cdr3_aa: CASSPPSRLNAYEQYF
cdr3_nt: TGCGCCAGCTCCCCCCCCTCTAGGCTAAATGCCTACGAGCAGTACTTC

v_call: TRBV24-1
clone_size: -
j_call: TRBJ1-5
d_call: TRBD1
cdr3_aa: CATSGAPGQASNQPQHF
cdr3_nt: TGTGCCACCAGTGGGGCCCCGGGACAGGCCAGCAATCAGCCCCAGCATTTT

v_call: TRBV11-3
clone_size: -
j_call: TRBJ1-1
d_call: TRBD1
cdr3_aa: CASSFLSFRGTFF
cdr3_nt: TGTGCCAGCAGCTTCTTGTCTTTCAGGGGGACTTTCTTT

v_call: TRBV7-3
clone_size: -
j_call: TRBJ2-1
d_call: -
cdr3_aa: CASSLFENSYNEQFF
cdr3_nt: TGTGCCAGCAGCTTATTTGAGAACTCCTACAATGAGCAGTTCTTC

v_call: TRBV4-1
clone_size: -
j_call: TRBJ1-4
d_call: TRBD1
cdr3_aa: CASSQDVGTGGNEKLFF
cdr3_nt: TGCGCCAGCAGCCAAGATGTCGGGACAGGAGGTAATGAAAAACTGTTTTTT

v_call: TRBV10-3
clone_size: once
j_call: TRBJ2-3
d_call: TRBD1
cdr3_aa: CAISPGTGVQGDTQYF
cdr3_nt: TGTGCCATCAGCCCCGGGACAGGGGTTCAGGGAGATACGCAGTATTTT

v_call: TRBV21-1
clone_size: few
j_call: TRBJ1-5
d_call: -
cdr3_aa: CASSSLSRGNQPQHF
cdr3_nt: TGTGCCAGCAGCAGTTTATCACGAGGTAATCAGCCCCAGCATTTT

v_call: TRBV11-2
clone_size: -
j_call: TRBJ2-1
d_call: -
cdr3_aa: CASSRTGISYNEQFF
cdr3_nt: TGTGCCAGCAGCCGAACAGGCATATCCTACAATGAGCAGTTCTTC

v_call: TRBV19
clone_size: few
j_call: TRBJ1-1
d_call: -
cdr3_aa: CASSMGGWGGATEAFF
cdr3_nt: TGTGCCAGTAGTATGGGTGGTTGGGGAGGCGCCACTGAAGCTTTCTTT

v_call: TRBV28
clone_size: -
j_call: TRBJ1-2
d_call: TRBD1
cdr3_aa: CASSPGGTGHYGYTF
cdr3_nt: TGTGCCAGCAGTCCGGGAGGGACAGGGCACTATGGCTACACCTTC

v_call: TRBV5-6
clone_size: -
j_call: TRBJ1-1
d_call: -
cdr3_aa: CASSHRVPLNTEAFF
cdr3_nt: TGTGCCAGCAGCCACAGGGTCCCACTGAACACTGAAGCTTTCTTT

v_call: TRBV5-5
clone_size: -
j_call: TRBJ2-1
d_call: -
cdr3_aa: CASSVETLSTREQFF
cdr3_nt: TGTGCCAGCAGCGTGGAAACCCTCTCTACCCGGGAGCAGTTCTTC

v_call: TRBV7-9
clone_size: once
j_call: TRBJ1-1
d_call: -
cdr3_aa: CASTLTGVGEAFF
cdr3_nt: TGTGCCAGCACCCTTACGGGGGTAGGTGAAGCTTTCTTT

v_call: TRBV28
clone_size: -
j_call: TRBJ2-4
d_call: TRBD1
cdr3_aa: CASSITGGTHYF
cdr3_nt: TGTGCCAGCAGTATCACAGGGGGGACACATTACTTC

v_call: TRBV28
clone_size: -
j_call: TRBJ1-1
d_call: -
cdr3_aa: CASRNSNTEAFF
cdr3_nt: TGTGCCAGCAGAAACTCGAACACTGAAGCTTTCTTT

v_call: TRBV10-3
clone_size: -
j_call: TRBJ2-7
d_call: -
cdr3_aa: CAIRASGSNEQYF
cdr3_nt: TGTGCCATCCGAGCTTCGGGAAGCAACGAGCAGTACTTC

v_call: TRBV5-1
clone_size: few
j_call: TRBJ1-2
d_call: TRBD1
cdr3_aa: CASSYQTGQSYTF
cdr3_nt: TGCGCCAGCAGCTACCAGACAGGGCAGAGCTACACCTTC

v_call: TRBV7-9
clone_size: -
j_call: TRBJ2-3
d_call: TRBD2
cdr3_aa: CASSTLAASTDTQYF
cdr3_nt: TGTGCCAGCAGCACGCTAGCGGCTAGCACAGATACGCAGTATTTT

v_call: TRBV12-3/TRBV12-4
clone_size: -
j_call: TRBJ1-2
d_call: -
cdr3_aa: CASSFETVGYTF
cdr3_nt: TGTGCCAGCAGTTTTGAAACAGTTGGCTACACCTTC

v_call: TRBV7-3
clone_size: once
j_call: TRBJ2-5
d_call: TRBD2
cdr3_aa: CASSLMRGGETQYF
cdr3_nt: TGTGCCAGCAGCTTGATGCGGGGGGGAGAGACCCAGTACTTC

v_call: TRBV18
clone_size: -
j_call: TRBJ1-5
d_call: -
cdr3_aa: CASSPESGLQPQHF
cdr3_nt: TGTGCCAGCTCCCCCGAGTCAGGGTTGCAGCCCCAGCATTTT

v_call: TRBV14
clone_size: once
j_call: TRBJ2-3
d_call: -
cdr3_aa: CASSHNTDTQYF
cdr3_nt: TGTGCCAGCAGCCACAACACAGATACGCAGTATTTT

v_call: TRBV7-3
clone_size: -
j_call: TRBJ2-3
d_call: TRBD2
cdr3_aa: CASSPSGGRADTQYF
cdr3_nt: TGTGCCAGCAGCCCAAGCGGGGGGCGGGCAGATACGCAGTATTTT

v_call: TRBV6-5
clone_size: -
j_call: TRBJ1-1
d_call: TRBD1
cdr3_aa: CASRDRGHTEAFF
cdr3_nt: TGTGCCAGCCGAGACAGGGGGCACACTGAAGCTTTCTTT

v_call: TRBV7-3
clone_size: -
j_call: TRBJ2-1
d_call: TRBD2
cdr3_aa: CASSLTGGQDSEQFF
cdr3_nt: TGTGCCAGCAGCCTGACGGGGGGGCAAGACAGTGAGCAGTTCTTC